This entry is about one T cell receptor (beta chain). Its specificity is not known. Deletions cut 4 bases from V and 7 bases from J, with 23 bases between. The V gene's germline CDR1 is SGHNT and CDR2 YYREEE (reference sequence). The CDR3 sequence is 16 residues long. Memory CD4+ cells were the fraction left after CD45RA+ naive selection. The sample comes from a study of shared clonotypes between healthy human individuals. General study results and limits: Sampling was confined to blood; repertoires within tissues likely differ. Researchers found naive subsets generally carried larger estimated richness than memory subsets.

Clones were sequenced by immunoSEQ multiplex PCR, and TCRdb holds only the in-frame ones, with some missing. The sample has over 850,000 clones, about four fifths seen once. The J gene is TRBJ1-2, the V gene TRBV5-4, with D perhaps matching TRBD1 (6 bases). The sequence was obtained from a man between 18 and 29 years old in good health. Some clones in this sample may be carry-over from other donors' samples. The sample comprised memory CD4+ T cells from PBMCs. The subset: CD45RA-negative fraction. For the CDR3, the DNA is TGTGCCAGCAGCCCCCTCACCGGGACATTCATTCCTGGCTACACCTTC. Its translation: CASSPLTGTFIPGYTF.